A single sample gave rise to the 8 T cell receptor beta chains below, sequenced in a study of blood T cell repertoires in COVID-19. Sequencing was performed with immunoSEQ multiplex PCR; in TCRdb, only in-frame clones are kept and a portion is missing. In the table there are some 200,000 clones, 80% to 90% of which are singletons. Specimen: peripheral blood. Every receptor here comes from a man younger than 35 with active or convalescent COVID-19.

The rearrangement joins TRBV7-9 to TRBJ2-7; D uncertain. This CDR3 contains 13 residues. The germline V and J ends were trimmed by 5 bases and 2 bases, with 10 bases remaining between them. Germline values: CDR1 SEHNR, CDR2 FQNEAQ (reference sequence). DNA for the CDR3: TGTGCCAGCAGCCCCACTTCCACCTACGAGCAGTACTTC. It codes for CASSPTSTYEQYF.

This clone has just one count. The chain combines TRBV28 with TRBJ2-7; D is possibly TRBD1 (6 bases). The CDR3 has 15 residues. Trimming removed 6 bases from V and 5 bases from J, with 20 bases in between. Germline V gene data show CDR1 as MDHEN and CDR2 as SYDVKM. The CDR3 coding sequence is TGTGCCAGCAGACCTACGACCGGGACATCCAACGAGCAGTACTTC. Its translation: CASRPTTGTSNEQYF. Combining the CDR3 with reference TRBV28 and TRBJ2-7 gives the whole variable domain DVKVTQSSRYLVKRTGEKVFLECVQDMDHENMFWYRQDPGLGLRLIYFSYDVKMKEKGDIPEGYSVSREKKERFSLILESASTNQTSMYLCASRPTTGTSNEQYFGPGTRLTVT.

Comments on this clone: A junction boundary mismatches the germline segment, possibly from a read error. The CDR3 bases are TGTGCTAGCAGCCAGACTAGCGGGAGAGATACGCAGTATTTT. Translating gives CASSQTSGRDTQYF. The chain couples TRBV7-7 to TRBJ2-3, with TRBD2 identical over 12 bases. Germline loops: CDR1 SSHAT, CDR2 FNYEAQ (reference sequence). The CDR3 totals 14 residues. The variable domain in full, completed from reference TRBV7-7 and TRBJ2-3, reads GAGVSQSPRYKVTKRGQDVTLRCDPISSHATLYWYQQALGQGPEFLTYFNYEAQPDKSGLPSDRFSAERPEGSISTLTIQRTEQRDSAMYRCASSQTSGRDTQYFGPGTRLTVL.

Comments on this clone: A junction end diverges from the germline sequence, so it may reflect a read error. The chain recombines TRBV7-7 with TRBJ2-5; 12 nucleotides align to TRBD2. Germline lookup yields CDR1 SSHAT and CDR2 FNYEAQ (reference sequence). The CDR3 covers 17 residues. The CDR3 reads CASSRQGLAGGPETQYF. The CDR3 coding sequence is TGTGCTAGCAGCCGCCAGGGCCTAGCGGGAGGGCCTGAGACCCAGTACTTC.

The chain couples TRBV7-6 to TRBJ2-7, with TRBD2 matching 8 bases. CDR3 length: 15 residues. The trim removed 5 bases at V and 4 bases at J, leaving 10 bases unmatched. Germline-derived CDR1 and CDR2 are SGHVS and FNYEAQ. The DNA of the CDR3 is TGTGCCAGCAGCCACGCTTCCCGGGAGGGATACGAGCAGTACTTC. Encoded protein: CASSHASREGYEQYF.

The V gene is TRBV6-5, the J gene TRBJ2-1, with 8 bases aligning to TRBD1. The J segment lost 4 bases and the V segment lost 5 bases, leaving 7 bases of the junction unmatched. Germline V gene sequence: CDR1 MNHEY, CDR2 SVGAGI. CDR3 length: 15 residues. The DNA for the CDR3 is TGTGCCAGCAGTCTCGACAGGGGTCCTTACAATGAGCAGTTCTTC. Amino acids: CASSLDRGPYNEQFF.

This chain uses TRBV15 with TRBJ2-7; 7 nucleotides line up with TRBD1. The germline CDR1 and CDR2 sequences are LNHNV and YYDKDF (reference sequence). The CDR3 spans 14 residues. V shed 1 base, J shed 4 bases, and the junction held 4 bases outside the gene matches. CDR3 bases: TGTGCCACCAGCAGAGGACCGGGACAGTACGAGCAGTACTTC. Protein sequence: CATSRGPGQYEQYF. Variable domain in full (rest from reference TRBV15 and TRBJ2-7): DAMVIQNPRYQVTQFGKPVTLSCSQTLNHNVMYWYQQKSSQAPKLLFHYYDKDFNNEADTPDNFQSRRPNTSFCFLDIRSPGLGDTAMYLCATSRGPGQYEQYFGPGTRLTVT.

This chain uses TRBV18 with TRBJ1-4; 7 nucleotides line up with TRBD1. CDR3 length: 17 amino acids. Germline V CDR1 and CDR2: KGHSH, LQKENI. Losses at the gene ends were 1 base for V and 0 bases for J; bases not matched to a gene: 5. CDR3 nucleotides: TGTGCCAGCTCACCACGGGGACAGCTGGCAACTAATGAAAAACTGTTTTTT. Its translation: CASSPRGQLATNEKLFF.